This T cell receptor beta chain was obtained from a study of identical twins. Trimming at V came to 5 bases and at J to 7 bases, leaving 7 bases not matched to a gene. Germline assignment: CDR1 SEHNR and CDR2 FQNEAQ (reference sequence). CDR3 length equals 14 residues. TCRdb passed the 5' RACE reads through MiXCR, listing each CDR3 protein once. The sample contains some 570,000 distinct CDR3 sequences, more than 20% of which appear only once. These data were also reused for a study on yellow fever vaccine responses in identical twins.

The sequence derives from a woman younger than 35 in good health. Source material: CD4+ T cells sorted from blood. The chain links TRBV7-9 to TRBJ2-5; 10 bases map to TRBD2. The CDR3: CASSTSGVGGTQYF. CDR3 nucleotides: TGTGCCAGCAGCACTAGCGGGGTCGGCGGGACCCAGTACTTC.